The rows below give T cell receptor beta chains drawn from one sample of a study of post-analysis software for immune sequencing data. MiXCR, run by TCRdb on the PCR reads, gives a single entry per CDR3 protein. The sample yields 820,000 or so distinct CDR3 sequences, under 70% seen once. What was sequenced was blood. The receptors come from a girl aged 5 to 17 with multiple sclerosis. The CDR3 runs from the conserved cysteine through the conserved F or W. D genes are given only for firm matches. Not every row has a clone size; where given, it reads once, few, many or a size class.

TRBV5-6	16	NA	TRBD1	TRBJ2-7	CASSIGRRGGPYEQYF	TGTGCCAGCAGCATAGGACGGCGAGGGGGCCCCTACGAGCAGTACTTC
TRBV6-5	13	NA	NA	TRBJ2-7	CASSNAGGGEQYF	TGTGCCAGCAGTAACGCAGGGGGGGGCGAGCAGTACTTC
TRBV20-1	14	NA	TRBD1	TRBJ2-7	CSAGSGQGAYEQYF	TGCAGTGCTGGATCGGGGCAGGGGGCATACGAGCAGTACTTC
TRBV20-1	14	NA	NA	TRBJ2-5	CSARAAVPRETQYF	TGCAGTGCTAGAGCGGCGGTGCCGAGGGAGACCCAGTACTTC
TRBV25-1	14	NA	NA	TRBJ1-5	CASSEASAGQPQHF	TGTGCCAGCAGTGAGGCCAGCGCCGGTCAGCCCCAGCATTTT
TRBV6-1	15	NA	NA	TRBJ1-5	CASSVEGVGNQPQHF	TGTGCCAGCAGTGTGGAGGGTGTCGGCAATCAGCCCCAGCATTTT
TRBV24-1	18	NA	TRBD1	TRBJ2-7	CATSDLPPPRTGGDEQYF	TGTGCCACCAGTGATTTGCCCCCCCCGAGGACAGGGGGCGACGAGCAGTACTTC
TRBV7-9	16	few	TRBD1	TRBJ2-4	CASSPTPGTAKNIQYF	TGTGCCAGCAGCCCGACCCCCGGGACAGCAAAAAACATTCAGTACTTC
TRBV7-8	21	NA	TRBD1	TRBJ2-3	CASSPRDSASFSLTSTDTQYF	TGTGCCAGCAGCCCACGGGACAGCGCATCGTTTAGCCTTACTAGCACAGATACGCAGTATTTT
TRBV29-1	12	NA	NA	TRBJ2-3	CSVDGGFDTQYF	TGCAGCGTTGACGGGGGTTTCGATACGCAGTATTTT
TRBV5-1	16	few	NA	TRBJ2-7	CASSLVGARTLDEQYF	TGCGCCAGCAGCTTGGTAGGCGCTAGAACATTGGACGAGCAGTACTTC
TRBV21-1	14	NA	NA	TRBJ2-7	CASQAGLSSYEQYF	TGTGCCAGCCAAGCCGGGCTGAGCTCCTACGAGCAGTACTTC
TRBV30	11	NA	NA	TRBJ1-4	CAWSGDEKLFF	TGTGCCTGGAGCGGAGATGAAAAACTGTTTTTT
TRBV5-1	17	NA	TRBD2	TRBJ2-3	CASSLGSSSGSTDTQYF	TGCGCCAGCAGCTTGGGCAGCTCTAGCGGGAGTACAGATACGCAGTATTTT
TRBV7-8	18	NA	NA	TRBJ2-1	CASSHSLGLAKGYNEQFF	TGTGCCAGCAGCCACTCCCTAGGGTTAGCGAAGGGATACAATGAGCAGTTCTTC
TRBV12-3/TRBV12-4	11	NA	NA	TRBJ2-1	CTSSLGNEQFF	TGTACCAGCAGTTTAGGCAATGAGCAGTTCTTC
TRBV5-5	15	NA	TRBD1	TRBJ1-2	CASSFQDRGSYGYTF	TGTGCCAGCAGCTTTCAGGACAGGGGATCATATGGCTACACCTTC
TRBV20-1	16	NA	NA	TRBJ2-2	CSARDSQTENTGELFF	TGCAGTGCTAGAGATTCCCAGACTGAGAACACCGGGGAGCTGTTTTTT
TRBV4-1	15	NA	NA	TRBJ2-1	CASSQDWGSIGEQFF	TGCGCCAGCAGCCAAGATTGGGGTAGCATCGGTGAGCAGTTCTTC
TRBV11-2	14	NA	NA	TRBJ2-7	CASSLAQGYGEQYF	TGTGCCAGCAGCTTAGCCCAGGGCTATGGCGAGCAGTACTTC
TRBV6-5	17	NA	NA	TRBJ2-7	CASSQTPLPGDTYEQYF	TGCGCCAGCAGCCAGACCCCTCTCCCGGGTGATACCTACGAGCAGTACTTC
TRBV5-5	16	NA	NA	TRBJ1-6	CASSLVGGSENSPLHF	TGTGCCAGCAGCTTGGTGGGGGGAAGCGAGAATTCACCCCTCCACTTT
TRBV6-5	14	once	TRBD1	TRBJ1-5	CASAGGLGYQPQHF	TGTGCCAGCGCAGGGGGATTAGGGTATCAGCCCCAGCATTTT
TRBV2	14	NA	TRBD2	TRBJ2-7	CASSPTSGRGEQYF	TGTGCCAGCAGTCCTACTAGCGGGAGGGGTGAGCAGTACTTC
TRBV2	17	NA	NA	TRBJ2-6	CASSPGQMTSGANVLTF	TGTGCCAGCAGTCCGGGACAAATGACTTCTGGGGCCAACGTCCTGACTTTC
TRBV6-2/TRBV6-3	12	few	NA	TRBJ2-7	CASRTENYEQYF	TGTGCCAGTCGGACGGAAAACTACGAGCAGTACTTC
TRBV5-1	15	NA	NA	TRBJ2-7	CASSPQGTAAYEQYF	TGCGCCAGCAGTCCTCAGGGAACCGCAGCCTACGAGCAGTACTTC
TRBV7-2	12	NA	NA	TRBJ2-3	CASSFITGTQYF	TGTGCCAGCAGCTTCATCACAGGTACGCAGTATTTT
TRBV10-3	17	NA	TRBD1	TRBJ2-3	CAISVSPGQGATDTQYF	TGTGCCATCAGTGTATCACCGGGACAGGGGGCCACAGATACGCAGTATTTT
TRBV20-1	11	NA	NA	TRBJ2-3	CSAASTDTQYF	TGCAGTGCGGCGAGTACTGATACGCAGTATTTT
TRBV3-1	16	NA	TRBD1	TRBJ2-7	CASSRLGTGANYEQYF	TGTGCCAGCAGCCGACTCGGGACAGGGGCCAACTACGAGCAGTACTTC